Listed here are 21 T cell receptor beta chains from one sample, sequenced in a study of T cell responses to AZD1222 COVID-19 vaccine. This table comes from immunoSEQ multiplex PCR, and its TCRdb copy is limited to in-frame clones, with some not included. In the table there are 95,000 to 110,000 clones, around nine tenths of which are singletons. The source was peripheral blood, collected on day 0 of AZD1222 vaccination. The origin of the receptors is an adult in good health.

V usage is TRBV7-9 and J usage is TRBJ1-2; D remains ambiguous. The CDR3 sequence is 13 residues long. Germline V gene lookup returns CDR1 SEHNR and CDR2 FQNEAQ (reference sequence). V was clipped by 4 bases and J by 8 bases, with 14 bases between them. The CDR3 loop reads CASSSTTGWGYTF. The DNA of the CDR3 is TGTGCCAGCAGCTCCACGACGGGTTGGGGCTACACCTTC. Variable domain in full (rest from reference TRBV7-9 and TRBJ1-2): DTGVSQNPRHKITKRGQNVTFRCDPISEHNRLYWYRQTLGQGPEFLTYFQNEAQLEKSRLLSDRFSAERPKGSFSTLEIQRTEQGDSAMYLCASSSTTGWGYTFGSGTRLTVV.

The chain couples TRBV2 to TRBJ2-2; TRBD2 aligns across 12 bases. J lost 7 bases, V lost 6 bases, and 9 bases had no gene match. Per the germline V gene, CDR1 is SNHLY and CDR2 is FYNNEI. The CDR3 spans 16 residues. The CDR3 loop reads CASSQQTSGGLGELFF. The CDR3 nucleotides are TGTGCCAGCAGCCAACAGACTAGCGGGGGTCTCGGGGAGCTGTTTTTT.

The chain is built from TRBV6-2 or TRBV6-3 and TRBJ2-2; 13 bases align to TRBD2. V lost 4 bases, J lost 4 bases, and 3 bases stayed unmatched. The CDR3 length is 16 residues. The germline CDR1 and CDR2 sequences are MNHEY and SVGEGT. CDR3 nucleotides: TGTGCCAGCAGTTTCGGACTAGCGGGGGTCACCGGGGAGCTGTTTTTT. Encoded protein: CASSFGLAGVTGELFF.

This clone showed up just once. In DNA, the CDR3 is TGTGCCAGTAGTATGGGTACAGGGGAGGTTCAGCCCCAGCATTTT. This gives the protein CASSMGTGEVQPQHF. The chain combines TRBV19 with TRBJ1-5; 7 nucleotides line up with TRBD1. The germline gives CDR1 LNHDA, CDR2 SQIVND (reference sequence). The length of the CDR3 is 15 residues. Unmatched junction bases numbered 8, after V lost 3 bases and J lost 6 bases.

The chain has TRBV5-8 and TRBJ2-7; D might be TRBD1 or TRBD2, each matching 6 bases. The V gene's germline CDR1 is SGHTS and CDR2 YDEGEE. The CDR3 length is 15 residues. V was trimmed by 4 bases and J by 6 bases, leaving 20 bases between them. The DNA for the CDR3 is TGTGCCAGCAGCCGCTCACAGGGACTTACAAGCGAGCAGTACTTC. Translated: CASSRSQGLTSEQYF.

The chain joins TRBV12-5 to TRBJ1-1, with 8 bases lining up with TRBD1. Germline loops: CDR1 LGHNT, CDR2 FRNRAP. CDR3 length: 13 amino acids. V lost 6 bases to trimming and J lost 7 bases; unmatched junction nucleotides: 7. CDR3: CASGLGTGLEAFF. The CDR3 DNA is TGTGCTAGTGGACTGGGGACAGGACTTGAAGCTTTCTTT.

The J gene is TRBJ1-5, the V gene TRBV9; the D is unclear. V was pared by 4 bases and J by 2 bases, with 7 bases between. This CDR3 comprises 13 residues. The V gene's germline CDR1 is SGDLS and CDR2 YYNGEE. The CDR3 loop is CASSPHGNQPQHF. CDR3 bases: TGTGCCAGCAGCCCTCACGGCAATCAGCCCCAGCATTTT. Together with reference TRBV9 and TRBJ1-5, the CDR3 gives the full variable domain: DSGVTQTPKHLITATGQRVTLRCSPRSGDLSVYWYQQSLDQGLQFLIQYYNGEERAKGNILERFSAQQFPDLHSELNLSSLELGDSALYFCASSPHGNQPQHFGDGTRLSIL.

The rearrangement uses TRBV29-1 and TRBJ2-2; 8 positions agree with TRBD1. Germline V gives CDR1 SQVTM, CDR2 ANQGSEA. Germline trimming cut 5 bases from V and 4 bases from J; bases unmatched to any gene: 9. CDR3 length: 15 residues. CDR3 sequence: CSVYSPDRGTGELFF. As DNA, the CDR3 is TGCAGCGTTTATTCCCCCGACAGGGGCACCGGGGAGCTGTTTTTT.

The CDR3 DNA is TGTGCCAGCAGTGAAGCGGGTGAGAGCGGCCAAGCTTTCTTT. Residues: CASSEAGESGQAFF. The rearrangement uses TRBV6-1 and TRBJ1-1, with D unresolved. Germline CDR1 reads MNHNS; CDR2 reads SASEGT. The CDR3 runs to 14 residues. Trimming took off 0 bases at V and 9 bases at J, with 14 bases between the two ends.

The V and J genes are TRBV30 and TRBJ1-3, with 7 bases identical to TRBD1. Germline CDR1 reads GTSNPN; CDR2 reads SVGIG (reference sequence). The CDR3 is 15 amino acids. With V trimmed by 0 bases and J by 4 bases, 6 bases remained unmatched. The CDR3 sequence: CAWSVGRTGGNTIYF. The CDR3 region has the DNA TGTGCCTGGAGTGTGGGGAGGACAGGCGGAAACACCATATATTTT.

The chain links TRBV5-6 to TRBJ1-3; a weak D match, TRBD1 (5 bases). Germline V gene lookup returns CDR1 SGHDT and CDR2 YYEEEE. The CDR3 consists of 13 residues. Trimming left V 7 bases short and J 2 bases short, with 10 bases between. DNA of the CDR3: TGTGCCAGCGGCTGGACAACTGGAAACACCATATATTTT. It codes for CASGWTTGNTIYF.

J is TRBJ2-2 and V is TRBV6-6, with D possibly matching TRBD1 (6 bases). Germline V lookup: CDR1 MNHNY, CDR2 SVGAGI (reference sequence). CDR3 size: 14 residues. Trimming removed 7 bases from V and 1 base from J, with 10 bases in between. CDR3 DNA: TGTGCCAGCATTCCGGACAGGAACACCGGGGAGCTGTTTTTT. Translating it yields CASIPDRNTGELFF.

The rearrangement joins TRBV27 to TRBJ2-7; 10 bases are shared with TRBD2. The ends lost 8 bases at V and 6 bases at J; junction bases unmatched: 10. Germline CDR1 and CDR2: MNHEY and SMNVEV (reference sequence). CDR3 length: 14 amino acids. This CDR3 reads CASRQRGGATEQYF. The CDR3 nucleotides are TGTGCCAGCCGACAGCGGGGGGGAGCTACCGAGCAGTACTTC.

This clone was detected only a few times. CDR3 residues: CASSPGRQNTGELFF. The CDR3 nucleotides read TGTGCCAGCAGTCCGGGACGCCAGAACACCGGGGAGCTGTTTTTT. The rearrangement uses TRBV6-5 and TRBJ2-2; D tentatively reads TRBD1 or TRBD2 (5 bases each). The germline V and J ends were trimmed by 5 bases and 1 base, with 11 bases remaining between them. Germline loops: CDR1 MNHEY, CDR2 SVGAGI. The CDR3 is 15 amino acids.

V gene TRBV5-1 combines with J gene TRBJ2-1, with 9 bases matching TRBD2. Trimming removed 0 bases from V and 0 bases from J; junction bases left unmatched: 7. The CDR3 is made up of 18 amino acids. Per the germline V gene, CDR1 is SGHRS and CDR2 is YFSETQ. This CDR3 reads CASSLVPSGETSYNEQFF. CDR3 bases: TGCGCCAGCAGCTTGGTTCCTAGCGGGGAAACCTCCTACAATGAGCAGTTCTTC. The whole variable domain, remainder taken from reference TRBV5-1 and TRBJ2-1, is KAGVTQTPRYLIKTRGQQVTLSCSPISGHRSVSWYQQTPGQGLQFLFEYFSETQRNKGNFPGRFSGRQFSNSRSEMNVSTLELGDSALYLCASSLVPSGETSYNEQFFGPGTRLTVL.

The chain uses TRBV6-1 and TRBJ2-3, with a possible D match to TRBD2 (7 bases). The CDR3 loop spans 15 amino acids. V dropped 1 base and J dropped 4 bases, with 12 bases sitting between them. Germline values: CDR1 MNHNS, CDR2 SASEGT. CDR3 bases: TGTGCCAGCAGTGAAGTAACGGGGGGCGCAGATACGCAGTATTTT. It yields the protein CASSEVTGGADTQYF.

The J gene is TRBJ2-5, the V gene TRBV5-1; possibly TRBD1 for D (5 bases). The CDR3 contains 15 residues. Germline CDR1 reads SGHRS; CDR2 reads YFSETQ. The germline V and J ends were trimmed by 2 bases and 2 bases, with 13 bases remaining between them. Here the CDR3 DNA reads TGCGCCAGCAGCTTCTCTCCGGCAGGGCAAGAGACCCAGTACTTC. It encodes CASSFSPAGQETQYF.

CDR3 nucleotide sequence: TGTGCCAGCAGCTCTACGGGGGAAACGAATTCACCCCTCCACTTT. Its translation is CASSSTGETNSPLHF. The rearrangement uses TRBV11-2 and TRBJ1-6, with a possible D match to TRBD1 (5 bases). Germline V CDR1 and CDR2: SGHAT, FQNNGV. The CDR3 totals 15 residues. Trimming removed 4 bases at V and 7 bases at J, with 14 bases between.

The DNA of the CDR3 is TGTGCCAGTAGTATAATGGGGACAGCCGATAATTCACCCCTCCACTTT. Protein sequence: CASSIMGTADNSPLHF. The rearrangement joins TRBV19 to TRBJ1-6, with 7 bases aligning to TRBD1. This CDR3 region has 16 residues. CDR1 and CDR2 (germline): LNHDA, SQIVND (reference sequence). The junction had 6 bases not matched to a gene; V was cut back by 2 bases and J by 5 bases.

The rearrangement links TRBV7-3 to TRBJ2-3; TRBD1 is a possible D gene (5 bases). The V and J ends lost 3 bases and 1 base respectively, with 14 bases between them. Germline loops: CDR1 SGHTA, CDR2 FQGTGA. This CDR3 is 16 amino acids long. The CDR3 nucleotides read TGTGCCAGCAGCTTGCTCAGTGGCAGGGGCACAGATACGCAGTATTTT. It yields the protein CASSLLSGRGTDTQYF. The full variable domain, with the rest looked up from reference TRBV7-3 and TRBJ2-3, is GAGVSQTPSNKVTEKGKYVELRCDPISGHTALYWYRQSLGQGPEFLIYFQGTGAADDSGLPNDRFFAVRPEGSVSTLKIQRTERGDSAVYLCASSLLSGRGTDTQYFGPGTRLTVL.

The V and J genes are TRBV5-1 and TRBJ2-7; 9 nucleotides line up with TRBD1. The CDR3 has 16 amino acids. The junction had 9 bases not matched to a gene; V was cut back by 3 bases and J by 2 bases. Germline CDR1 SGHRS, CDR2 YFSETQ. Here the CDR3 DNA reads TGCGCCAGCAGCTGGACCCCGGGACAGGGACCCTACGAGCAGTACTTC. Its translation is CASSWTPGQGPYEQYF.